The sequence of this T cell receptor (beta chain) was determined in a study of blood T cell repertoires in COVID-19. Study summary: Material from acute and convalescent COVID-19 was sourced from the United States, Italy and Spain. Sample material is recorded as cDNA or gDNA derived from T cells, B-cell-depleted T cells, or PBMCs.

This clone was seen a handful of times. With 5 bases clipped from V and 7 bases from J, the junction kept 7 bases outside the gene matches. The CDR3 loop spans 13 amino acids. CDR1 and CDR2 from the germline V gene are LGHDT and YNNKEL (reference sequence). Original methodology: From reference gene primer amplification, estimates of nucleated cell counts were derived. The protocol was immunoSEQ multiplex PCR, while the TCRdb copy is restricted to in-frame clones and leaves out a portion. The V and J calls and clone size were taken over from that table, and D and trimming were inferred from the DNA. The table lists 85,000 to 120,000 clones, roughly 87% of them singletons.

V is TRBV3-1 (or the pseudogene TRBV3-2) and J is TRBJ1-2; 7 nucleotides match TRBD1. The source is a man aged 50-60 years with active COVID-19. Material for sequencing was peripheral blood. Here the CDR3 reads CASSYRGEGGYTF. As DNA, the CDR3 is TGTGCCAGCAGCTACAGGGGAGAGGGTGGCTACACCTTC.